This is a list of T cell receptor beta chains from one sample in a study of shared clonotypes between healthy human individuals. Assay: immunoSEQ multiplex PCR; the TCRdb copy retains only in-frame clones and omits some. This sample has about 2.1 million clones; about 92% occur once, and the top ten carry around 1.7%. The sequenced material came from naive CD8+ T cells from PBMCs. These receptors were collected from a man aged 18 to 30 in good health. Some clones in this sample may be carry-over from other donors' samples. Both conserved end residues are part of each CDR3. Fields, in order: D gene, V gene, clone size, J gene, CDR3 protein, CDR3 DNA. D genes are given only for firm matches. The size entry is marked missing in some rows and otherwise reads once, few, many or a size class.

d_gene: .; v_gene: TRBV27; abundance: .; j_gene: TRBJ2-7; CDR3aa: CASSLRAGEQYF; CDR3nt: TGTGCCAGCAGTCTCCGGGCTGGCGAGCAGTACTTC
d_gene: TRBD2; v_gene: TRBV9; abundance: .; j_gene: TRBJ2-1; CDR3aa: CASSGGLGNEQFF; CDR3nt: TGTGCCAGCAGCGGGGGACTAGGCAATGAGCAGTTCTTC
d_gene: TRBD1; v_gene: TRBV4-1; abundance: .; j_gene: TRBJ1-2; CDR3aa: CASSQGQAGGYGYTF; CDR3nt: TGCGCCAGCAGCCAAGGTCAAGCAGGGGGTTATGGCTACACCTTC
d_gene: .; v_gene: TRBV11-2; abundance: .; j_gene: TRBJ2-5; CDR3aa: CASSLSPGRKTQYF; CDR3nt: TGTGCCAGCAGCTTAAGCCCGGGCAGAAAGACCCAGTACTTC
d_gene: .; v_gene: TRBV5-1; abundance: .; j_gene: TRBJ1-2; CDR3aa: CASSLTENYGYTF; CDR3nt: TGCGCCAGCAGCTTGACGGAGAACTATGGCTACACCTTC
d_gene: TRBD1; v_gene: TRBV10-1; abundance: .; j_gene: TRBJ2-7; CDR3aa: CASNGVLLRQGIYEQYF; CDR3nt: TGCGCCAGCAATGGAGTACTGCTAAGACAGGGGATCTACGAGCAGTACTTC
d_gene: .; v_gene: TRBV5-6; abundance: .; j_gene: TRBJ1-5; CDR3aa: CASSLHTVIQPQHF; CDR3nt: TGTGCCAGCAGCCTTCACACGGTAATTCAGCCCCAGCATTTT
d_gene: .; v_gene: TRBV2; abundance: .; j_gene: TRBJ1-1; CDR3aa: CAAPGPEAFF; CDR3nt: TGTGCCGCACCTGGTCCCGAAGCTTTCTTT
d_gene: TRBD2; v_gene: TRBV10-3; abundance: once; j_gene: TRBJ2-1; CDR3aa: CATGLAAYNEQFF; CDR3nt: TGTGCCACGGGACTAGCGGCTTACAATGAGCAGTTCTTC
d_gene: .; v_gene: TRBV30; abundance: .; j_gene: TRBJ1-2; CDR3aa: CAWRGRGYTF; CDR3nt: TGTGCCTGGAGGGGTCGCGGCTACACCTTC
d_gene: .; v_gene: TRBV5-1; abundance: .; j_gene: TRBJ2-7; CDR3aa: CASSPGGKNVQYF; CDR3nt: TGCGCCAGCAGCCCTGGGGGGAAAAATGTGCAGTACTTC
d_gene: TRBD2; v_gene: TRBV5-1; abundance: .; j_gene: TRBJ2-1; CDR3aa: CASHAGTSGMNEQFF; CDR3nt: TGCGCCAGCCATGCGGGGACTAGCGGGATGAATGAGCAGTTCTTC
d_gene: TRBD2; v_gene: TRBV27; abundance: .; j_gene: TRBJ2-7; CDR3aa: CASTGTSGPYEQYF; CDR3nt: TGTGCCAGCACCGGGACTAGCGGCCCCTACGAGCAGTACTTC
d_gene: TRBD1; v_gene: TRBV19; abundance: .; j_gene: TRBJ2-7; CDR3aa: CASSTGQGGTYEQYF; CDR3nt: TGTGCCAGTAGTACGGGACAGGGGGGCACCTACGAGCAGTACTTC
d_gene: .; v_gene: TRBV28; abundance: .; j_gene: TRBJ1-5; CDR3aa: CASSYHSNQPQHF; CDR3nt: TGTGCCAGCAGTTACCATAGCAATCAGCCCCAGCATTTT
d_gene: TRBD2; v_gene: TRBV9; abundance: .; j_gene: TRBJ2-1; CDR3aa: CASSLAGEEGEQFF; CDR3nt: TGTGCCAGCTCCTTAGCGGGAGAGGAAGGTGAGCAGTTCTTC
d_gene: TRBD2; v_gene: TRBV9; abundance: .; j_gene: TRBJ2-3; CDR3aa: CASSRLTSPLSLTDTQYF; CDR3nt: TGTGCCAGCAGCCGACTGACTAGCCCACTATCCCTCACAGATACGCAGTATTTT
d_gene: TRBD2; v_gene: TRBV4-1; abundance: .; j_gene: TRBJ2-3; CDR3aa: CASSQGRGGRDTQYF; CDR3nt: TGCGCCAGCAGCCAAGGCCGTGGCGGGAGAGATACGCAGTATTTT
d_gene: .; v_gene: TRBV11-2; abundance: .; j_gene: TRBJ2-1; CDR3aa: CASSLIRLAFDNEQFF; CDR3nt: TGTGCCAGCAGCTTAATAAGGCTAGCGTTCGACAATGAGCAGTTCTTC
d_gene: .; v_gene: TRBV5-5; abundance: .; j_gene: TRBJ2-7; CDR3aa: CASSLDPSYEQYF; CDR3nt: TGTGCCAGCAGCTTGGATCCGAGCTACGAGCAGTACTTC
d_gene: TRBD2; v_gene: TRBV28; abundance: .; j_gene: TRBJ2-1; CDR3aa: CASSFYSGGNEQFF; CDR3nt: TGTGCCAGCAGTTTTTATAGCGGGGGAAATGAGCAGTTCTTC
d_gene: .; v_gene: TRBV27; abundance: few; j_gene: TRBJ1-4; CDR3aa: CASTGGNDEKLFF; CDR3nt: TGTGCCAGCACGGGGGGAAACGATGAAAAACTGTTTTTT
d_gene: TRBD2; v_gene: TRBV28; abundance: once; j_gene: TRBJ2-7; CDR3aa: CASTTGGHEQYF; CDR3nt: TGTGCCAGCACCACGGGGGGGCACGAGCAGTACTTC
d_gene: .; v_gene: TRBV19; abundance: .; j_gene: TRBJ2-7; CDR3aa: CASSIGQGDEQYF; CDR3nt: TGTGCCAGTAGTATCGGGCAGGGCGACGAGCAGTACTTC
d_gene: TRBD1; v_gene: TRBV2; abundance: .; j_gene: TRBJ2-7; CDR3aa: CASSYDRAEQYF; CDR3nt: TGTGCCAGCAGCTACGACAGGGCCGAGCAGTACTTC
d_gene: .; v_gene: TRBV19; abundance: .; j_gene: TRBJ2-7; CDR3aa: CASSYGQSTYEQYF; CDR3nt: TGTGCCAGTAGTTATGGACAGAGCACCTACGAGCAGTACTTC
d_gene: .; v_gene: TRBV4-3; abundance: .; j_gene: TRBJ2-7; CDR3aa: CASSQRRTFYEQYF; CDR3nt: TGCGCCAGCAGCCAACGCAGGACCTTCTACGAGCAGTACTTC
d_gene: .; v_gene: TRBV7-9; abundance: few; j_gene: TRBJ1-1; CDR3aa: CASSGDGSENTEAFF; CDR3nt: TGTGCCAGCAGCGGGGATGGCAGCGAAAACACTGAAGCTTTCTTT
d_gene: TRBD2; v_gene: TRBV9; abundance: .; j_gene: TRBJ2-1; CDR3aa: CASSIAGGEYNEQFF; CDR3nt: TGTGCCAGCAGCATAGCGGGAGGAGAGTACAATGAGCAGTTCTTC
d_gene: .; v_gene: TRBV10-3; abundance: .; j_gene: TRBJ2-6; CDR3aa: CAISEISGANVLTF; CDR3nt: TGTGCCATCAGTGAGATATCCGGGGCCAACGTCCTGACTTTC
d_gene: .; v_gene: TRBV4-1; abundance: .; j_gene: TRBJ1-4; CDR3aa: CASSQESWRGGVNEKLFF; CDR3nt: TGCGCCAGCAGCCAGGAAAGCTGGAGGGGGGGCGTTAATGAAAAACTGTTTTTT
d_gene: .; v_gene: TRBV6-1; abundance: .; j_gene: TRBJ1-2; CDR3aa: CASSENGVYTF; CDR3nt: TGTGCCAGCAGTGAAAATGGGGTCTACACCTTC
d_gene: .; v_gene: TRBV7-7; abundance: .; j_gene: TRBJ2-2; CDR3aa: CASSPSRGNTGELFF; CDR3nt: TGTGCCAGCAGTCCCTCTAGGGGGAACACCGGGGAGCTGTTTTTT
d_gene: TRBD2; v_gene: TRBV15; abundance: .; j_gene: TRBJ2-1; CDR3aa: CATKWTSGSDEQFF; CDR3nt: TGTGCCACAAAGTGGACTAGCGGGAGCGATGAGCAGTTCTTC
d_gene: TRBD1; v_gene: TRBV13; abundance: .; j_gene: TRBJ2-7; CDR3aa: CASSSRGSRGLGEQYF; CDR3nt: TGTGCCAGCAGCTCCAGGGGCTCCAGGGGGCTGGGAGAGCAGTACTTC
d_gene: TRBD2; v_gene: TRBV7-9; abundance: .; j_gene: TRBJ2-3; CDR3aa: CASSPRAGVALDTQYF; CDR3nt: TGTGCCAGCAGCCCAAGGGCGGGAGTTGCCCTCGATACGCAGTATTTT
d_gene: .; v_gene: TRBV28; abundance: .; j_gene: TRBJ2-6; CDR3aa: CASSELNGANVLTF; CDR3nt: TGTGCCAGCAGTGAACTAAACGGGGCCAACGTCCTGACTTTC
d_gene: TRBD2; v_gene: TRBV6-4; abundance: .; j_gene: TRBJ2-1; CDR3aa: CASSDTGLANEQFF; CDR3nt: TGTGCCAGCAGTGACACCGGACTAGCCAATGAGCAGTTCTTC
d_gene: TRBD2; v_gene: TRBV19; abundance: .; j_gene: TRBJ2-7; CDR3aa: CASSIGYGAGAYEQYF; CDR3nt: TGTGCCAGTAGTATAGGTTACGGAGCGGGAGCCTACGAGCAGTACTTC
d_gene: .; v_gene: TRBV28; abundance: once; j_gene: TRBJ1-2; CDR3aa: CASKGGGYYGYTF; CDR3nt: TGTGCCAGCAAGGGGGGAGGCTACTATGGCTACACCTTC
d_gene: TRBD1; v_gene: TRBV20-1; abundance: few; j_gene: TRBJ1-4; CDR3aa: CSARRDSELFF; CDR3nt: TGCAGTGCTAGACGGGACAGCGAGTTGTTTTTT